The 18 T cell receptor beta chains below were found in one sample sequenced in a study of blood T cell repertoires in COVID-19. Produced via immunoSEQ multiplex PCR; TCRdb's table is partial and in-frame only. The repertoire holds about half a million clones, with 75% to 90% as singletons. The sample consisted of peripheral blood. The receptors shown here come from a human donor in a cohort sampled during active COVID-19.

The V and J genes are TRBV5-1 and TRBJ2-5; the match to TRBD1 covers 9 bases. Germline CDR1 reads SGHRS; CDR2 reads YFSETQ. The CDR3 totals 14 residues. V was clipped by 4 bases and J by 5 bases; unmatched bases: 6. Here the CDR3 DNA reads TGCGCCAGCAGCCCACAGGGGGCGCGGGAGACCCAGTACTTC. Its translation: CASSPQGARETQYF.

The chain's CDR3 is CASSQEEGAQDYGYTF. As DNA, the CDR3 is TGCGCCAGCAGCCAAGAAGAGGGGGCGCAGGACTATGGCTACACCTTC. The chain has TRBV4-3 and TRBJ1-2; 7 nucleotides line up with TRBD1. Germline V CDR1 and CDR2: LGHNA, YSLEER. This CDR3 comprises 16 residues. The junction had 7 bases not matched to a gene; V was cut back by 0 bases and J by 3 bases.

The chain recombines TRBV6-5 with TRBJ1-3; the match to TRBD1 covers 9 bases. Germline CDR1 is MNHEY and CDR2 is SVGAGI. The CDR3 contains 16 residues. V lost 4 bases to trimming and J lost 2 bases; unmatched junction nucleotides: 6. CDR3 sequence reads: CASSSARTGAGNTIYF. In DNA form, the CDR3 reads TGTGCCAGCAGTTCAGCCCGGACAGGGGCTGGAAACACCATATATTTT.

The chain has TRBV30 and TRBJ1-4; TRBD1 matches 8 bases. Germline V gene lookup returns CDR1 GTSNPN and CDR2 SVGIG (reference sequence). This CDR3 is 13 amino acids long. V shed 5 bases, J shed 11 bases, and the junction held 10 bases outside the gene matches. Here the CDR3 DNA reads TGTGCCTGGGCGACAGGGGCCACGAAGAAACTGTTTTTT. This gives the protein CAWATGATKKLFF.

The V call is TRBV7-6, the J call TRBJ1-1, with 7 bases lining up with TRBD1. Germline trimming cut 1 base from V and 1 base from J; bases unmatched to any gene: 3. The CDR3 is made up of 15 amino acids. The germline gives CDR1 SGHVS, CDR2 FNYEAQ. DNA for the CDR3: TGTGCCAGCAGCTTAGGAGGGACAGCGAACACTGAAGCTTTCTTT. Encoded protein: CASSLGGTANTEAFF.

V usage is TRBV4-1 and J usage is TRBJ2-7, with TRBD1 identical over 9 bases. The CDR3 runs 17 residues. J was trimmed by 3 bases and V by 4 bases; bases with no gene match: 13. CDR1 is MGHRA, CDR2 YSYEKL, per germline. CDR3 bases: TGCGCCAGCAGCCCAGGACGGGACAGGGTAACGTTCTACGAGCAGTACTTC. The encoded protein is CASSPGRDRVTFYEQYF.

The chain links TRBV7-3 to TRBJ1-1, with 8 nucleotides matching TRBD1. J gave up 8 bases and V 5 bases, and 10 bases lay outside the gene matches. This CDR3 region has 14 residues. Looked up from germline, CDR1 is SGHTA and CDR2 is FQGTGA. CDR3 residues: CASSIQTGGSEAFF. DNA of the CDR3: TGTGCCAGCAGCATTCAAACAGGGGGATCGGAAGCTTTCTTT. The variable domain in full, with the rest retrieved from reference TRBV7-3 and TRBJ1-1, is GAGVSQTPSNKVTEKGKYVELRCDPISGHTALYWYRQSLGQGPEFLIYFQGTGAADDSGLPNDRFFAVRPEGSVSTLKIQRTERGDSAVYLCASSIQTGGSEAFFGQGTRLTVV.

The rearrangement joins TRBV11-2 to TRBJ1-1; possible D gene TRBD1, 5 bases. Germline CDR1 and CDR2: SGHAT and FQNNGV. The CDR3 covers 18 residues. V lost 5 bases and J 0 bases, leaving 22 bases between the germline ends. This CDR3 reads CASSQNAQGWGMNTEAFF. The CDR3 nucleotides read TGTGCCAGCAGCCAAAACGCCCAAGGGTGGGGCATGAACACTGAAGCTTTCTTT.

The V and J genes are TRBV5-4 and TRBJ2-1; D gene uncertain. Germline CDR1 is SGHNT and CDR2 is YYREEE (reference sequence). The CDR3 contains 15 residues. Trimming shortened V by 0 bases and J by 0 bases, and 7 bases separated the two germline ends. This CDR3 reads CASSLGASSYNEQFF. The CDR3 coding sequence is TGTGCCAGCAGCTTGGGAGCTAGCTCCTACAATGAGCAGTTCTTC.

The gene calls are TRBV18 and TRBJ1-3, with 12 bases aligning to TRBD1. The ends lost 6 bases at V and 1 base at J; junction bases unmatched: 4. This CDR3 has 16 amino acids. Germline V gives CDR1 KGHSH, CDR2 LQKENI. This CDR3 reads CASSPGQGASGNTIYF. The CDR3 coding sequence is TGTGCCAGCTCGCCGGGACAGGGGGCTTCTGGAAACACCATATATTTT.

The V and J genes are TRBV27 and TRBJ1-2, with 10 nucleotides matching TRBD1. The CDR3 extends over 15 amino acids. Germline-derived CDR1 and CDR2 are MNHEY and SMNVEV (reference sequence). The V and J ends lost 1 base and 8 bases, in that order; junction bases with no gene match: 7. CDR3 loop: CASSLWGQGKEGYTF. CDR3 nucleotides: TGTGCCAGCAGTTTATGGGGACAGGGGAAGGAAGGCTACACCTTC.

The chain uses TRBV3-1 (or the pseudogene TRBV3-2) and TRBJ2-3; 7 bases are shared with TRBD2. Germline-derived CDR1 and CDR2 are LGHDT and YNNKEL (reference sequence). CDR3 length: 17 amino acids. Trimming cost V 1 base and J 6 bases; bases outside gene matches: 13. CDR3 nucleotides: TGTGCCAGCAGCCAAGGGCAGCCTAGCGGATCCACGGATACGCAGTATTTT. Protein sequence: CASSQGQPSGSTDTQYF.

The V call is TRBV7-2, the J call TRBJ1-1, with D tentatively TRBD1 (5 bases). CDR1 and CDR2 (germline): SGHTA, FQGNSA. CDR3 length: 14 amino acids. V lost 5 bases and J 3 bases, leaving 13 bases between the germline ends. The CDR3 bases are TGTGCCAGCAGCCCCTGGAGGGGAGACACTGAAGCTTTCTTT. Its protein product is CASSPWRGDTEAFF.

The chain uses TRBV5-1 and TRBJ1-2, with a tentative D call TRBD1 (5 bases). The CDR3 loop spans 15 amino acids. Trimming took 0 bases from V and 6 from J, leaving 15 bases between them. Per the germline V gene, CDR1 is SGHRS and CDR2 is YFSETQ. CDR3 region: CASSLVLGLGNGYTF. CDR3 sequence (DNA): TGCGCCAGCAGCTTGGTCTTGGGGCTGGGGAATGGCTACACCTTC.

V usage is TRBV6-5 and J usage is TRBJ2-7, with D possibly matching TRBD1 (7 bases). This CDR3 comprises 14 residues. Trimming removed 4 bases from V and 6 bases from J, with 16 bases in between. Germline V gives CDR1 MNHEY, CDR2 SVGAGI. This chain's CDR3 is CASSWEAGGSEQYF. The CDR3 DNA is TGTGCCAGCAGTTGGGAGGCAGGGGGTTCCGAGCAGTACTTC.

The rearrangement joins TRBV6-5 to TRBJ2-5, with 11 positions matching TRBD1. Germline V gene data show CDR1 as MNHEY and CDR2 as SVGAGI. Trimming took 6 bases from V and 5 from J; bases not matched to a gene: 8. The CDR3 extends over 15 amino acids. CDR3 coding DNA: TGTGCCAGCAGGGAGGGGACAGGGGGAACGGAGACCCAGTACTTC. It yields the protein CASREGTGGTETQYF.

This chain uses TRBV9 with TRBJ2-7; 8 nucleotides match TRBD1. Germline CDR1 SGDLS, CDR2 YYNGEE. Trimming took 0 bases from V and 2 from J; bases not matched to a gene: 4. This CDR3 contains 15 residues. CDR3 DNA: TGTGCCAGCAGCGTAGGGACAGGGACCACCTACGAGCAGTACTTC. Its protein is CASSVGTGTTYEQYF.

This chain connects TRBV29-1 to TRBJ2-5; 7 nucleotides match TRBD1. The CDR3 has 16 amino acids. The germline V gene encodes CDR1 SQVTM and CDR2 ANQGSEA. The V and J ends lost 3 bases and 7 bases, in that order; junction bases with no gene match: 17. This CDR3 reads CSVEGTVRTQFGTQYF. Written as DNA, the CDR3 is TGCAGCGTTGAGGGGACAGTCCGCACCCAATTCGGGACCCAGTACTTC.